The 31 T cell receptor beta chains presented below share a single source sample, sequenced in a study of T cell responses to AZD1222 COVID-19 vaccine. Assay used: immunoSEQ multiplex PCR; TCRdb lists only in-frame clones, some missing. The sample lists over 130,000 clones, 85% to 95% occurring once. The sequenced sample was peripheral blood, obtained on day 0 of AZD1222 vaccination. Receptor source: an adult in good health.

The CDR3: CASSPGSSYEQYF. CDR3 DNA: TGTGCCAGCTCACCAGGGAGCTCCTACGAGCAGTACTTC. The chain has TRBV18 and TRBJ2-7; D is possibly TRBD2 (5 bases). The germline CDR1 and CDR2 sequences are KGHSH and LQKENI. This CDR3 contains 13 residues. V lost 2 bases and J lost 0, with 5 bases in between. Filled out from reference TRBV18 and TRBJ2-7, the complete variable domain reads NAGVMQNPRHLVRRRGQEARLRCSPMKGHSHVYWYRQLPEEGLKFMVYLQKENIIDESGMPKERFSAEFPKEGPSILRIQQVVRGDSAAYFCASSPGSSYEQYFGPGTRLTVT.

V usage is TRBV6-1 and J usage is TRBJ2-7, with TRBD1 identical over 9 bases. V was clipped by 2 bases and J by 0 bases; unmatched bases: 14. This CDR3 has 19 residues. CDR1 is MNHNS and CDR2 is SASEGT in the germline V gene. This chain's CDR3 is CASSEPLHSGTGSSYEQYF. Here the CDR3 DNA reads TGTGCCAGCAGTGAACCGCTACATTCCGGGACAGGGAGCTCCTACGAGCAGTACTTC.

The V call is TRBV3-1 (or the pseudogene TRBV3-2), the J call TRBJ1-6; 7 bases are a match to TRBD1. V shed 0 bases, J shed 6 bases, and the junction held 5 bases outside the gene matches. CDR1 and CDR2 from the germline V gene are LGHDT and YNNKEL (reference sequence). The CDR3 consists of 16 residues. The CDR3 sequence: CASSQDGAGGNSPLHF. The CDR3 DNA reads TGTGCCAGCAGCCAAGATGGTGCAGGGGGTAATTCACCCCTCCACTTT.

The genes are TRBV19 and TRBJ1-4; the match to TRBD1 covers 11 bases. V lost 6 bases, J lost 7 bases, and 1 base stayed unmatched. Looked up from germline, CDR1 is LNHDA and CDR2 is SQIVND (reference sequence). This CDR3 spans 13 amino acids. The CDR3 DNA reads as TGTGCCAGTAGAGGGACAGGGGGTGAAAAACTGTTTTTT. It specifies CASRGTGGEKLFF.

The chain links TRBV15 to TRBJ2-5; 9 nucleotides align to TRBD1. Per the germline V gene, CDR1 is LNHNV and CDR2 is YYDKDF (reference sequence). CDR3 length: 15 residues. V shed 1 base and J 5 bases; nucleotides not matched to a gene: 5. Written as DNA, the CDR3 is TGTGCCACCAGCAGAGGGACAGGGGTAGGGGAGACCCAGTACTTC. This gives the protein CATSRGTGVGETQYF.

The rearrangement links TRBV2 to TRBJ2-2, with TRBD1 identical over 8 bases. The length of the CDR3 is 17 residues. The germline gives CDR1 SNHLY, CDR2 FYNNEI. With 5 bases clipped from V and 4 bases from J, the junction kept 12 bases outside the gene matches. CDR3 sequence: CASSQNQGASGTGELFF. The CDR3 nucleotides are TGTGCCAGCAGTCAAAATCAGGGGGCTTCGGGCACCGGGGAGCTGTTTTTT.

The V call is TRBV7-3, the J call TRBJ2-5, with D perhaps being TRBD1 or TRBD2 (5 bases each). Germline loops: CDR1 SGHTA, CDR2 FQGTGA. With 8 bases removed from V and 2 bases from J, the gap between germline ends came to 15 bases. CDR3 length: 14 amino acids. The CDR3 bases are TGTGCCAGCTCTCGGGACGGCGGGCAAGAGACCCAGTACTTC. It specifies CASSRDGGQETQYF. The full variable domain, its missing parts supplied by reference TRBV7-3 and TRBJ2-5, is GAGVSQTPSNKVTEKGKYVELRCDPISGHTALYWYRQSLGQGPEFLIYFQGTGAADDSGLPNDRFFAVRPEGSVSTLKIQRTERGDSAVYLCASSRDGGQETQYFGPGTRLLVL.

The V gene is TRBV9, the J gene TRBJ1-3; D gene uncertain. Germline V gene lookup returns CDR1 SGDLS and CDR2 YYNGEE. There are 15 residues in the CDR3. V was clipped by 4 bases and J by 2 bases, with 13 bases between them. The CDR3, as DNA: TGTGCCAGCAGCCCAAGCGGCTCTGCTGGAAACACCATATATTTT. It encodes CASSPSGSAGNTIYF.

The chain combines TRBV5-5 with TRBJ2-7, with 11 nucleotides matching TRBD2. Germline V gene lookup returns CDR1 SGHKS and CDR2 YYEKEE (reference sequence). Trimming removed 0 bases from V and 2 bases from J; junction bases left unmatched: 10. The CDR3 covers 18 residues. CDR3 residues: CASSLAWASGGPPYEQYF. The CDR3 DNA sequence: TGTGCCAGCAGCTTGGCCTGGGCTAGCGGGGGGCCCCCCTACGAGCAGTACTTC.

The chain is built from TRBV5-6 and TRBJ2-3; 8 bases are shared with TRBD1. Germline V gene data show CDR1 as SGHDT and CDR2 as YYEEEE. Trimming took 0 bases from V and 0 from J; bases not matched to a gene: 9. CDR3 length: 18 amino acids. The CDR3 DNA reads as TGTGCCAGCAGCTTGGTGGGGCGCAGGGGGCATAGCACAGATACGCAGTATTTT. As protein: CASSLVGRRGHSTDTQYF.

On this clone: Other DNA sequences in the sample encode the same CDR3. The chain combines TRBV18 with TRBJ2-1, with 12 nucleotides matching TRBD2. The CDR3 spans 15 residues. Germline assignment: CDR1 KGHSH and CDR2 LQKENI. Unmatched junction bases numbered 4, after V lost 3 bases and J lost 7 bases. The CDR3 sequence: CASSPTSGRGNEQFF. In DNA form, the CDR3 reads TGTGCCAGCTCACCGACTAGCGGGAGAGGGAATGAGCAGTTCTTC. Using reference TRBV18 and TRBJ2-1 for the parts outside the CDR3, the full variable domain is NAGVMQNPRHLVRRRGQEARLRCSPMKGHSHVYWYRQLPEEGLKFMVYLQKENIIDESGMPKERFSAEFPKEGPSILRIQQVVRGDSAAYFCASSPTSGRGNEQFFGPGTRLTVL.

The DNA for the CDR3 is TGTGCCAGCAGCTCCCGACAGGGCATGTTATCTGAAGCTTTCTTT. Translating gives CASSSRQGMLSEAFF. The gene calls are TRBV21-1 and TRBJ1-1; the table's D call, TRBD1, was not checked against the DNA. TRBV21-1 is a recognized pseudogene. The CDR3 sequence is 15 residues long.

The rearrangement joins TRBV11-2 to TRBJ1-2; 9 bases line up with TRBD1. The trim removed 5 bases at V and 8 bases at J, leaving 12 bases unmatched. This CDR3 region has 15 residues. Germline CDR1 SGHAT, CDR2 FQNNGV. CDR3 DNA sequence: TGTGCCAGCAGCGTGGACAGGGGTAGCTATATGGGCTACACCTTC. Protein sequence: CASSVDRGSYMGYTF.

The rearrangement joins TRBV27 to TRBJ1-5; perhaps TRBD1 as D (5 bases). Trimming pared 4 bases from V and 6 bases from J, leaving 19 bases between. The V gene's germline CDR1 is MNHEY and CDR2 SMNVEV (reference sequence). CDR3 length equals 16 residues. The CDR3 sequence: CASSSGGGRLFQPQHF. Here the CDR3 DNA reads TGTGCCAGCAGTTCCGGTGGGGGTAGACTCTTTCAGCCCCAGCATTTT.

This chain joins TRBV28 and TRBJ2-7; TRBD2 might be the D (8 bases). The CDR3 is 15 residues long. Trimming took 4 bases from V and 2 from J, leaving 15 bases between them. The germline gives CDR1 MDHEN, CDR2 SYDVKM. The DNA for the CDR3 is TGTGCCAGCAGTTCAGGGGGACTAGTCGCCTACGAGCAGTACTTC. This codes for CASSSGGLVAYEQYF.

The rearrangement joins TRBV30 to TRBJ2-7; D possibly uses TRBD1 or TRBD2 (5 bases each). Trimming took off 2 bases at V and 2 bases at J, with 16 bases between the two ends. From germline, CDR1 is GTSNPN and CDR2 SVGIG (reference sequence). CDR3 length equals 15 residues. CDR3 nucleotide sequence: TGTGCCTGGAGTCCCATGGGGACGCCCGCCTACGAGCAGTACTTC. This sequence encodes CAWSPMGTPAYEQYF.

The chain has TRBV4-3 and TRBJ1-6, with D uncertain. The CDR3 extends over 16 amino acids. V shed 0 bases and J shed 6 bases, with 12 bases lying between them. CDR1 and CDR2 (germline): LGHNA, YSLEER. DNA of the CDR3: TGCGCCAGCAGCCAAGATCGGGCAGATCCTAATTCACCCCTCCACTTT. Translation gives CASSQDRADPNSPLHF.

This chain uses TRBV9 with TRBJ1-2; 7 bases align to TRBD1. The CDR3 totals 13 residues. The V gene's germline CDR1 is SGDLS and CDR2 YYNGEE. With 5 bases clipped from V and 2 bases from J, the junction kept 3 bases outside the gene matches. The DNA for the CDR3 is TGTGCCAGCAGACAGACAGGGAACTATGGCTACACCTTC. Amino acid sequence: CASRQTGNYGYTF.

This chain uses TRBV7-9 with TRBJ1-1, with D maybe TRBD1 (5 bases). Trimming took off 1 base at V and 0 bases at J, with 9 bases between the two ends. The CDR3 loop spans 15 amino acids. In germline, CDR1 is SEHNR, CDR2 FQNEAQ (reference sequence). CDR3 nucleotides: TGTGCCAGCAGCTTAGGGGCAGGGATGAACACTGAAGCTTTCTTT. Its protein is CASSLGAGMNTEAFF. The full variable domain, rest sourced from reference TRBV7-9 and TRBJ1-1, is DTGVSQNPRHKITKRGQNVTFRCDPISEHNRLYWYRQTLGQGPEFLTYFQNEAQLEKSRLLSDRFSAERPKGSFSTLEIQRTEQGDSAMYLCASSLGAGMNTEAFFGQGTRLTVV.

The V gene is TRBV9, the J gene TRBJ2-1, with D possibly being TRBD2 (6 bases). CDR1 SGDLS and CDR2 YYNGEE come from the germline V gene. The germline V and J ends were trimmed by 3 bases and 8 bases, with 15 bases remaining between them. The CDR3 covers 14 residues. The CDR3: CASSAWLRRDEQFF. In DNA form, the CDR3 reads TGTGCCAGCAGCGCCTGGTTAAGGAGGGATGAGCAGTTCTTC. The whole variable domain, remainder taken from reference TRBV9 and TRBJ2-1, is DSGVTQTPKHLITATGQRVTLRCSPRSGDLSVYWYQQSLDQGLQFLIQYYNGEERAKGNILERFSAQQFPDLHSELNLSSLELGDSALYFCASSAWLRRDEQFFGPGTRLTVL.

The rearrangement links TRBV30 to TRBJ2-6; no firm D call. The CDR3 is made up of 14 amino acids. Germline loops: CDR1 GTSNPN, CDR2 SVGIG (reference sequence). The V end lost 0 bases, the J end lost 2 bases, and 5 bases lay between the germline ends. As DNA, the CDR3 is TGTGCCTGGAGTGTGGGCCCTGGGGCCAACGTCCTGACTTTC. As protein: CAWSVGPGANVLTF.

This clone was seen more than once but under ten times. The chain links TRBV7-9 to TRBJ1-2; TRBD1 agrees at 8 bases. The CDR3 consists of 16 residues. Germline V gene sequence: CDR1 SEHNR, CDR2 FQNEAQ (reference sequence). The J segment lost 4 bases and the V segment lost 5 bases, leaving 12 bases of the junction unmatched. CDR3 nucleotide sequence: TGTGCCAGCAGCCCTATCTCAGGGGGCGACATCTATGGCTACACCTTC. It translates to CASSPISGGDIYGYTF.

This CDR3 is CASSQFVGTSSGNTIYF. The CDR3 nucleotides read TGTGCCAGCAGCCAATTTGTCGGAACGAGCTCTGGAAACACCATATATTTT. The chain links TRBV4-2 to TRBJ1-3; D is unresolved. The CDR3 is 17 amino acids. CDR1 LGHNA and CDR2 YNFKEQ come from the germline V gene. V lost 2 bases, J lost 0 bases, and 14 bases lay in between.

The rearrangement uses TRBV7-9 and TRBJ1-3; D perhaps matches TRBD1 (5 bases). The CDR3 runs to 16 residues. Germline lookup yields CDR1 SEHNR and CDR2 FQNEAQ (reference sequence). Trimming shortened V by 7 bases and J by 0 bases, and 16 bases separated the two germline ends. CDR3 in DNA: TGTGCCAGCACCTCATGGGGCACGGGCTCTGGAAACACCATATATTTT. Translated: CASTSWGTGSGNTIYF.

V usage is TRBV7-2 and J usage is TRBJ2-5, with D perhaps TRBD2 (5 bases). CDR1 and CDR2 from the germline V gene are SGHTA and FQGNSA. Deletions cut 3 bases from V and 2 bases from J, with 13 bases between. The CDR3 covers 15 residues. The CDR3 loop is CASSLVSAEQETQYF. CDR3 coding DNA: TGTGCCAGCAGCTTGGTTAGCGCAGAACAAGAGACCCAGTACTTC.

The V call is TRBV12-3 or TRBV12-4, the J call TRBJ1-2; no clear D gene. This CDR3 is built from 13 residues. Trimming cost V 6 bases and J 14 bases, with 22 bases left between them. The CDR3 sequence: CASSPQPRIPLTF. As DNA, the CDR3 is TGTGCCAGCAGCCCTCAGCCCAGGATTCCACTTACCTTC.

V is TRBV5-4 and J is TRBJ1-2; D might be TRBD1 (6 bases). The CDR3 contains 12 residues. The V end was cut by 4 bases, the J end by 7 bases, with 11 bases between. Germline V gene sequence: CDR1 SGHNT, CDR2 YYREEE (reference sequence). In DNA, the CDR3 is TGTGCCAGCAGCGGAACAGGGTTTGGCTACACCTTC. Its protein is CASSGTGFGYTF.

V usage is TRBV6-5 and J usage is TRBJ1-1, with TRBD1 matching 9 bases. Germline CDR1 is MNHEY and CDR2 is SVGAGI. This CDR3 is built from 15 residues. V dropped 6 bases and J dropped 0; count of bases not matched to a gene: 5. The CDR3 DNA reads TGTGCCAGCAGGGACAGGGGACTAATGAACACTGAAGCTTTCTTT. Its translation: CASRDRGLMNTEAFF.

The rearrangement links TRBV29-1 to TRBJ2-7, with 14 bases lining up with TRBD2. Germline CDR1 reads SQVTM; CDR2 reads ANQGSEA. The junction had 5 bases not matched to a gene; V was cut back by 6 bases and J by 4 bases. CDR3 size: 14 residues. The CDR3 protein is CSVGTSGSRYEQYF. The CDR3 coding sequence is TGCAGCGTCGGGACTAGCGGGAGTAGGTACGAGCAGTACTTC.

The V and J genes are TRBV19 and TRBJ2-1, with D tentatively TRBD1 (6 bases). The CDR3 is 14 amino acids. Germline V gene data show CDR1 as LNHDA and CDR2 as SQIVND (reference sequence). V was clipped by 6 bases and J by 5 bases, with 14 bases between them. The CDR3 nucleotides read TGTGCCAGTAGGGCGGCAGGGGTAGACAATGAGCAGTTCTTC. Its protein is CASRAAGVDNEQFF.

This chain joins TRBV7-9 and TRBJ1-4; D is uncertain. V dropped 2 bases and J dropped 10 bases, with 11 bases sitting between them. From germline, CDR1 is SEHNR and CDR2 FQNEAQ (reference sequence). CDR3 length: 13 residues. The DNA for the CDR3 is TGTGCCAGCAGCTTAAATAGCATGCGAAAACTGTTTTTT. Translation: CASSLNSMRKLFF.